These 6 T cell receptor beta chains came from one sample sequenced in a study of regulatory T cells in long-lasting Graves disease. The authors built TCR beta libraries using iRepertoire HTBI primers and Arm-PCR of CDR3 regions. TCRdb ran MiXCR on the multiplex PCR reads and lists one entry per CDR3 protein. The sample lists roughly 250,000 distinct CDR3 sequences, 15% to 20% occurring once. As for time point: newly diagnosed GD, antithyroid drugs for less than 3 months. There was RNA extracted from PBMCs, and the TCR library was made from it. This sample was also put to use in a study of T cells in Graves' hyperthyroidism and ophthalmopathy.

The material sequenced was peripheral blood mononuclear cells (PBMCs), taken at new diagnosis, from a patient treated with antithyroid drugs. The receptors were sampled from a woman aged 25 to 39 with Graves disease.

This chain uses TRBV5-4 with TRBJ2-1; 8 bases map to TRBD1. Germline V gene sequence: CDR1 SGHNT, CDR2 YYREEE (reference sequence). V dropped 6 bases and J dropped 10; count of bases not matched to a gene: 12. CDR3 size: 14 residues. The CDR3, as DNA: TGTGCCAGCACCAGACAGGGGATTATCTACGAGCAGTTCTTC. Its translation is CASTRQGIIYEQFF.

This clonotype has at least ten counts. The rearrangement links TRBV18 to TRBJ2-5; D ambiguous. The V end was cut by 0 bases, the J end by 0 bases, with 8 bases between. The CDR3 loop spans 15 amino acids. Germline CDR1 KGHSH, CDR2 LQKENI. The CDR3 spells CASSPPGTHQETQYF. CDR3 nucleotide sequence: TGTGCCAGCTCACCACCGGGAACACACCAAGAGACCCAGTACTTC.

This clonotype came up many times. The V call is TRBV7-2, the J call TRBJ1-5; tentative D call: TRBD1 (5 bases). The CDR3 sequence is 14 residues long. The ends were cut back, 0 bases at V and 7 bases at J, with 10 bases in the middle. The germline V gene encodes CDR1 SGHTA and CDR2 FQGNSA. This CDR3 reads CASSLAGTGQPQHF. The CDR3 nucleotides read TGTGCCAGCAGCTTAGCAGGGACCGGCCAGCCCCAGCATTTT.

This clonotype was found many times. This chain links TRBV5-1 with TRBJ2-7, with a tentative D call TRBD2 (5 bases). Germline CDR1 SGHRS, CDR2 YFSETQ. The V end was cut by 5 bases, the J end by 0 bases, with 12 bases between. The CDR3 is 14 residues long. The CDR3 DNA reads as TGCGCCAGCAGGAGCGGTGCGAGCTCCTACGAGCAGTACTTC. Translating it yields CASRSGASSYEQYF.

This clonotype was detected many times. J is TRBJ1-2 and V is TRBV6-1, with D unclear. Germline CDR1 reads MNHNS; CDR2 reads SASEGT. Trimming took off 7 bases at V and 2 bases at J, with 11 bases between the two ends. CDR3 length: 13 amino acids. The CDR3 DNA reads TGTGCCAGCAAACTCGATACCAACTATGGCTACACCTTC. Translating it yields CASKLDTNYGYTF.

This clonotype was seen ten or more times. The rearrangement joins TRBV29-1 to TRBJ1-1; no firm D call. CDR3 length: 14 residues. Looked up from germline, CDR1 is SQVTM and CDR2 is ANQGSEA. Trimming took 0 bases from V and 6 from J, leaving 14 bases between them. The CDR3 region is CSVEEGPSWSEAFF. The DNA of the CDR3 is TGCAGCGTTGAAGAAGGACCGTCCTGGTCTGAAGCTTTCTTT.